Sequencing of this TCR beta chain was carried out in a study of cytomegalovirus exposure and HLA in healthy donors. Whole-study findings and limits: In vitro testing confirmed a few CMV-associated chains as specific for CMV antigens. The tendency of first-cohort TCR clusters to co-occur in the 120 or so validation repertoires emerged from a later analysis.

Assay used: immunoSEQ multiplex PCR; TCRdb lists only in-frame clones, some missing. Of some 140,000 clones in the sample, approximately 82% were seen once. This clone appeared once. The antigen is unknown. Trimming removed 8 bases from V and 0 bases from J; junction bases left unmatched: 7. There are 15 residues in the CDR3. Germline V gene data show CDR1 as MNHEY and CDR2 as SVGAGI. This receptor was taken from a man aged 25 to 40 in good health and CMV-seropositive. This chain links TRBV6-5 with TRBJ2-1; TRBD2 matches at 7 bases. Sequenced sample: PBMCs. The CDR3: CASRKAGSSYNEQFF. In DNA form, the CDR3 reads TGTGCCAGCCGAAAAGCGGGGAGCTCCTACAATGAGCAGTTCTTC.